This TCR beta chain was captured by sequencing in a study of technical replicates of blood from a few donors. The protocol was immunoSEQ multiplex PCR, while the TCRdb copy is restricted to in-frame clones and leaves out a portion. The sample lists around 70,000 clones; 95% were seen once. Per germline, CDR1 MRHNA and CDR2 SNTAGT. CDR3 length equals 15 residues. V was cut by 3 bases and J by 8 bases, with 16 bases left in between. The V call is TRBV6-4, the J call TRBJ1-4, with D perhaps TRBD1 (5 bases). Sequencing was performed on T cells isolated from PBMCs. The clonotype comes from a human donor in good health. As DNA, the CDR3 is TGTGCCAGCAGTGATCCAGGACACCCCCTGGAAAAACTGTTTTTT. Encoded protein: CASSDPGHPLEKLFF.